The source of this T cell receptor beta chain is a study of T cells in women clearing cervical HPV infection. Study findings and constraints: Repertoire richness, not evenness, was significantly elevated in CIN3+ cases versus controls.

The V segment lost 3 bases and the J segment 7 bases; nucleotides outside the gene matches: 7. The CDR3 has 13 amino acids. Germline V gives CDR1 GTSNPN, CDR2 SVGIG (reference sequence). Profiled with immunoSEQ multiplex PCR; TCRdb holds only in-frame clones, not every one. The sample table includes about 44,000 clones. About this clone: Antigen specificity is unknown. Read sequence stops 3 residues before the CDR3 end, and the germline J gene provides the missing end.

Sequenced input: blood buffy coat. The chain has TRBV30 and TRBJ1-1, with 8 bases matching TRBD1. The TCR comes from a woman aged 18 to 75 with a cervical HPV16 infection that either progressed to CIN3+ or cleared (not recorded which). CDR3 residues: CAWSPDRDGEAFF. The part of the CDR3 DNA that was read is TGTGCCTGGAGCCCGGACAGGGACGGTGAA.